The rows below give T cell receptor beta chains drawn from one sample of a study of human versus mouse CDR3 diversity and MHC coevolution. Only in-frame clones appear in the TCRdb table, and some are missing; sequencing was by immunoSEQ multiplex PCR. The data contain tens of thousands of clones, around 94% of them seen just once; the ten biggest clones take up 15% to 20%. Material: naive CD4+ T cells from blood. These receptors were obtained from a person aged 60 to 70 in good health. CDR3s include the opening cysteine and the closing phenylalanine or tryptophan. The D gene is left open where the match is weak. For some rows the clone size is stated as once, few or many, or as a class when expanded; others skip it.

clone_size j_call v_call d_call cdr3_nt cdr3_aa
- TRBJ2-3 TRBV5-4 - TGTGCCAGCAGCCAAGATATTCAACAGGGCACAGATACGCAGTATTTT CASSQDIQQGTDTQYF
- TRBJ1-5 TRBV15 - TGTGCCACCAGCAGAGATTTGGGAGGGGACCAGCGCAATCAGCCCCAGCATTTT CATSRDLGGDQRNQPQHF
- TRBJ2-1 TRBV2 - TGTGCCAGCAGTGAATCCAACAATGAGCAGTTCTTC CASSESNNEQFF
- TRBJ2-5 TRBV5-8 TRBD2 TGTGCCAGCAACTCCGGGGAGGGCGGAGAGACCCAGTACTTC CASNSGEGGETQYF
- TRBJ2-3 TRBV5-1 TRBD2 TGCGCCAGCAGGAAGATAGCGGGTGAGACAGATACGCAGTATTTT CASRKIAGETDTQYF
- TRBJ2-7 TRBV18 - TGTGCCAGCTCACCCTTGGCTAGCTCCTACGAGCAGTACTTC CASSPLASSYEQYF
- TRBJ2-3 TRBV5-1 TRBD2 TGCGCCAGCAGCCGAGACCTAGCGGGAAGCACAGATACGCAGTATTTT CASSRDLAGSTDTQYF
- TRBJ1-2 TRBV5-4 - TGTGCCAGCAGCTTGGGTTCGAACAGGGTCGGATATGGCTACACCTTC CASSLGSNRVGYGYTF
- TRBJ1-6 TRBV11-2 - TGTGCCAGCAGCGAGGGGCCGGGAGGTGATTCACCCCTCCACTTT CASSEGPGGDSPLHF
- TRBJ2-1 TRBV28 - TGTGCCAGCAGTTTATACACTTTGGAGGGTGAGCAGTTCTTC CASSLYTLEGEQFF
- TRBJ2-2 TRBV7-2 TRBD2 TGTGCCAGCAGCTTAACTAGCGGGAATCGGAACACCGGGGAGCTGTTTTTT CASSLTSGNRNTGELFF
- TRBJ1-2 TRBV4-1 - TGCGCCAGCAGTAAGACAGGCCATGGCTACACCTTC CASSKTGHGYTF
- TRBJ1-2 TRBV18 - TGTGCCAGCTCACCGTCGGGGGATTACTATGGCTACACCTTC CASSPSGDYYGYTF
once TRBJ2-7 TRBV7-2 - TGTGCCAGCAGCCTCGTCCTTTACGAGCAGTACTTC CASSLVLYEQYF
- TRBJ2-3 TRBV18 TRBD2 TGTGCCAGCTCACCGGGACTAGCGGAGGCCGATACGCAGTATTTT CASSPGLAEADTQYF
- TRBJ1-1 TRBV5-4 - TGTGCCAGCAGCCTAACCATAACCAACACTGAAGCTTTCTTT CASSLTITNTEAFF
- TRBJ2-3 TRBV5-4 TRBD2 TGTGCCAGCAGCTTAAATCATCCGGGAGGTGCCTCAGATACGCAGTATTTT CASSLNHPGGASDTQYF
few TRBJ2-7 TRBV25-1 TRBD1 TGTGCCAGCAGCCCTCCCGCCGGGACAGAGAGCTCCTACGAGCAGTACTTC CASSPPAGTESSYEQYF
- TRBJ2-1 TRBV4-2 TRBD1 TGTGCCAGCAGCCAAACTACAGGGGGCGACTACAATGAGCAGTTCTTC CASSQTTGGDYNEQFF
- TRBJ1-1 TRBV19 - TGTGCCAGTAGTACCCCAAGGAGGATGATGAACACTGAAGCTTTCTTT CASSTPRRMMNTEAFF
- TRBJ1-3 TRBV9 - TGTGCCAGCAGCGAGGGACATACCCCTAACACCATATATTTT CASSEGHTPNTIYF
- TRBJ2-3 TRBV29-1 - TGCAGCGTTGAAGTCCTTAGCACAGATACGCAGTATTTT CSVEVLSTDTQYF
- TRBJ2-2 TRBV5-4 TRBD1 TGTGCCAGCAGCTCGACAGGGGTCGACACCGGGGAGCTGTTTTTT CASSSTGVDTGELFF
- TRBJ2-7 TRBV19 - TGTGCCAGTAGTATAGGGGGACAATCCTACGAGCAGTACTTC CASSIGGQSYEQYF